In this sample, the clone carrying this TCR beta chain turned up a few times. Its antigen is as yet unknown. A second PCR, run for about 7 to 11 cycles, used a sample-barcoded 5' primer plus a J-beta primer mix. Each CDR3 protein gets one entry after TCRdb re-called the 5' RACE reads with MiXCR. Of hundreds of thousands of distinct CDR3 sequences in the sample, about 30% were seen once. This specimen comes from a study of blood T cells in healthy people across ages. Study outcomes and limitations: As age increased, TCR beta diversity per million T cells fell in a roughly linear fashion.

The sequenced sample was blood. The clonotype was recovered from a woman older than 75 in good health.

CDR3 region: CASSLVAVKETQYF. The CDR3 DNA reads TGCGCCAGCAGCTTGGTAGCAGTTAAAGAGACCCAGTACTTC. This rearrangement joins TRBV5-1 to TRBJ2-5, with D hard to call. The CDR3 runs to 14 residues. Trimming stripped 0 bases from V and 3 bases from J, with 9 bases between. The germline gives CDR1 SGHRS, CDR2 YFSETQ.